This is a list of T cell receptor beta chains from one sample in a study of blood T cell repertoires in COVID-19. Sequenced by immunoSEQ multiplex PCR; TCRdb stores in-frame clones only, minus some. The table lists approximately 360,000 clones, 85% to 90% of them singletons. The specimen sequenced was PBMCs or T cells enriched from blood (not recorded which). The origin of the receptors is a woman aged 30 to 39 with acute COVID-19. The CDR3 runs from the conserved cysteine through the conserved F or W. A D gene is named only where the DNA matches it firmly. The size entry is marked missing in some rows and otherwise reads once, few, many or a size class.

clone_size j_call d_call cdr3_length v_call cdr3_nt cdr3_aa
NA TRBJ2-1 TRBD2 16 TRBV5-1 TGCGCCAGCAGCTCGACTAGCGGGAGTTCCTACAATGAGCAGTTCTTC CASSSTSGSSYNEQFF
NA TRBJ1-3 TRBD1 13 TRBV30 TGTGCCTGGGATGGTGACAGGGGCGACACCATATATTTT CAWDGDRGDTIYF
NA TRBJ2-5 TRBD1 14 TRBV5-1 TGCGCCAGCAGCGTGGACAGGGGACGGGAGACCCAGTACTTC CASSVDRGRETQYF
NA TRBJ2-7 TRBD2 17 TRBV10-1 TGCGCCAGCAGCGACGGACTAGCGGGGGGACTCTCCTACGAGCAGTACTTC CASSDGLAGGLSYEQYF
once TRBJ2-7 TRBD1 12 TRBV19 TGTGCCAGTAGTTCCTACAGGGGCGAGCAGTACTTC CASSSYRGEQYF
NA TRBJ2-5 TRBD2 16 TRBV5-1 TGCGCCAGCAGCTTGGGTCTAGCGGGGGGACAAGAGACCCAGTACTTC CASSLGLAGGQETQYF
NA TRBJ1-4 NA 13 TRBV7-8 TGTGCCAGCAGCTTACGGGACACCCGAATCCTGTTTTTT CASSLRDTRILFF
once TRBJ1-2 TRBD1 12 TRBV24-1 TGTGCCACCGACAGGGGAGCCTATGGCTACACCTTC CATDRGAYGYTF
NA TRBJ1-4 NA 13 TRBV24-1 TGTGCCACCAGCGGCGGGTCAAATGAAAAACTGTTTTTT CATSGGSNEKLFF
NA TRBJ1-5 NA 17 TRBV7-2 TGTGCCAGCAGCTTAGTCCCAGGGCCAACCCGAAATCAGCCCCAGCATTTT CASSLVPGPTRNQPQHF
NA TRBJ1-2 NA 13 TRBV6-1 TGTGCCAGCAGTGAACGACAGAACTATGGCTACACCTTC CASSERQNYGYTF
NA TRBJ2-1 TRBD2 15 TRBV15 TGTGCCACCAGCGGACCGGGACTAGGTCTAAATGAGCAGTTCTTC CATSGPGLGLNEQFF
NA TRBJ2-1 TRBD2 16 TRBV18 TGTGCCAGCTCACCTGCACTAGCGGGGGGGCCAAATGAGCAGTTCTTC CASSPALAGGPNEQFF
NA TRBJ2-7 TRBD1 15 TRBV5-1 TGCGCCAGCAGCTCGTCGGACAGGAAAGAATACGAGCAGTACTTC CASSSSDRKEYEQYF
NA TRBJ1-2 TRBD1 15 TRBV5-8 TGTGCCAGCAGCTTTAAAACAGGGGGCATCTATGGCTACACCTTC CASSFKTGGIYGYTF
NA TRBJ2-7 TRBD1 15 TRBV9 TGTGCCAGCAGCACCTCCGGGACAGGGGTAGGCGAGCAGTACTTC CASSTSGTGVGEQYF
NA TRBJ2-7 TRBD2 17 TRBV5-1 TGCGCCAGCAGCTTGGGCCTCGGGCTAGCGGGGGACTACGAGCAGTACTTC CASSLGLGLAGDYEQYF
NA TRBJ2-1 NA 16 TRBV7-9 TGTGCCAGCAGCTTTGGGGCGGGGCCTTCCTACAATGAGCAGTTCTTC CASSFGAGPSYNEQFF
NA TRBJ1-1 NA 14 TRBV7-2 TGTGCCAGCAGCTTTACAGGGATCCTTCCCGAAGCTTTCTTT CASSFTGILPEAFF
NA TRBJ2-3 TRBD2 16 TRBV2 TGTGCCAGCAGCCCTATCTCTAGCGGGGGAACAGATACGCAGTATTTT CASSPISSGGTDTQYF